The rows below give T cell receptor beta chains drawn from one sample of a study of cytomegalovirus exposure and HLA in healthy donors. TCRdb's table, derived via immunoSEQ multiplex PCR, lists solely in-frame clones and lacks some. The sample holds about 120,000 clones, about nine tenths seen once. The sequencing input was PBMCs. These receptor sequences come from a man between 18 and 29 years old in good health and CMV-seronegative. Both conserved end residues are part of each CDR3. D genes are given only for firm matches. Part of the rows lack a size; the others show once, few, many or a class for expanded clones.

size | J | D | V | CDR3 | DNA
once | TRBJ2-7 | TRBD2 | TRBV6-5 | CASSYSGGRASEQYF | TGTGCCAGCAGTTACTCAGGCGGGAGGGCCTCCGAGCAGTACTTC
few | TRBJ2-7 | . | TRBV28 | CASRTDRNPHEQYF | TGTGCCAGCAGGACTGACAGGAATCCCCACGAGCAGTACTTC
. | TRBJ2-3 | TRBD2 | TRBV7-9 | CASSLDGTRSTDTQYF | TGTGCCAGCAGCTTAGATGGGACTAGAAGCACAGATACGCAGTATTTT
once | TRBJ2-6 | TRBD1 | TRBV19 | CASSGTGASGANVLTF | TGTGCCAGTAGTGGGACAGGGGCTTCTGGGGCCAACGTCCTGACTTTC
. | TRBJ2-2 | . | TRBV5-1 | CASSFVPGELFF | TGCGCCAGCAGCTTCGTCCCCGGGGAGCTGTTTTTT
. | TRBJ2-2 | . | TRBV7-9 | CASSPPAGNTGELFF | TGTGCCAGCAGCCCGCCCGCGGGGAACACCGGGGAGCTGTTTTTT
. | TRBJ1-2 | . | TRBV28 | CASSRSYGYTF | TGTGCCAGCAGCCGGAGTTATGGCTACACCTTC
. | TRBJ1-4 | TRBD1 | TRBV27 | CASSLLGTGNEKLFF | TGTGCCAGCAGTTTATTGGGGACAGGGAATGAAAAACTGTTTTTT
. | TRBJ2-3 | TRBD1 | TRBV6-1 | CASREGQGALTDTQYF | TGTGCCAGCAGGGAAGGACAGGGGGCCCTGACAGATACGCAGTATTTT
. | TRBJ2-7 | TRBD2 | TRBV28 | CASREGGSYEQYF | TGTGCCAGCCGGGAGGGGGGTTCCTACGAGCAGTACTTC
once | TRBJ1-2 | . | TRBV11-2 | CATHEGLSTTRSRYGYTF | TGTGCCACCCACGAGGGTTTATCTACAACGCGGAGCCGATATGGCTACACCTTC
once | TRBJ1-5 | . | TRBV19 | CASSTAGGSYSNQPQHF | TGTGCCAGTAGTACCGCGGGGGGCTCTTATAGCAATCAGCCCCAGCATTTT
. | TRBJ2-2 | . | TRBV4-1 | CASSPLTANTGELFF | TGCGCCAGCAGCCCCTTAACTGCTAACACCGGGGAGCTGTTTTTT
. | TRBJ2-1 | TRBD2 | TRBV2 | CASSVTSGGFYNEQFF | TGTGCCAGCAGTGTGACTAGCGGGGGATTTTACAATGAGCAGTTCTTC
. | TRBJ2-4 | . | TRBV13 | CASSLIAGGVAKNIQYF | TGTGCCAGCAGCTTAATTGCGGGCGGTGTAGCCAAAAACATTCAGTACTTC
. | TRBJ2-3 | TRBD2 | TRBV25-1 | CASSEYPSGSITDTQYF | TGTGCCAGCAGTGAATATCCTAGCGGGAGTATAACAGATACGCAGTATTTT
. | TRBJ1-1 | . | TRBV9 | CASSPAIEAFF | TGTGCCAGCAGCCCCGCTATTGAAGCTTTCTTT
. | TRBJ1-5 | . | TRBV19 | CASSNPGRGSYQPQHF | TGTGCCAGTAGTAACCCCGGAAGGGGGAGTTATCAGCCCCAGCATTTT
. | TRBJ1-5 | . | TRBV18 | CASSPGASNQPQHF | TGTGCCAGCTCACCAGGGGCCAGCAATCAGCCCCAGCATTTT
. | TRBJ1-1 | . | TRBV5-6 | CASSLLARMNTEAFF | TGTGCCAGCAGCTTGTTGGCCAGAATGAACACTGAAGCTTTCTTT
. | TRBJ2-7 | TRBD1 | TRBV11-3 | CASSLGDRREQYF | TGTGCCAGCAGCTTAGGGGACAGGCGCGAGCAGTACTTC
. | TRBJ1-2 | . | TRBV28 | CASSLSTGTRPGYGYTF | TGTGCCAGCAGTTTATCGACAGGAACCCGCCCAGGCTATGGCTACACCTTC
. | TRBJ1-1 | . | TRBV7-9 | CASSFVRSNTEAFF | TGTGCCAGCAGCTTCGTCCGGTCGAACACTGAAGCTTTCTTT
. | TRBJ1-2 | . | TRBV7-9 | CASRRLRTVPNYGYTF | TGTGCCAGCAGACGACTGAGGACAGTCCCTAACTATGGCTACACCTTC
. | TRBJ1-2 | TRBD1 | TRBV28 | CASSNRGLGYGYTF | TGTGCCAGCAGTAACAGGGGTTTGGGCTATGGCTACACCTTC
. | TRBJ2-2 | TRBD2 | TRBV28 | CASSLASGGIYYTGELFF | TGTGCCAGCAGTTTAGCTAGCGGGGGGATTTATTACACCGGGGAGCTGTTTTTT
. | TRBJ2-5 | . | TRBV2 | CASSALREETQYF | TGTGCCAGCAGTGCATTGAGGGAAGAGACCCAGTACTTC
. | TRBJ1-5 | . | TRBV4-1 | CASSQTGGNQPQHF | TGCGCCAGCAGCCAAACAGGTGGAAATCAGCCCCAGCATTTT
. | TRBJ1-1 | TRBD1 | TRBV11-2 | CASSKRTGGMLDTEAFF | TGTGCCAGCAGCAAAAGGACAGGGGGTATGTTGGACACTGAAGCTTTCTTT
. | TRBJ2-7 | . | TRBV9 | CASSVAGSNSYEQYF | TGTGCCAGCAGCGTAGCCGGGAGTAACTCCTACGAGCAGTACTTC
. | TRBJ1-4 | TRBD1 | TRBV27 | CASSFDRVVEKLFF | TGTGCCAGCAGTTTCGACAGGGTCGTTGAAAAACTGTTTTTT
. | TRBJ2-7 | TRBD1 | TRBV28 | CASSIGQGTYEQYF | TGTGCCAGCAGTATTGGACAGGGCACCTACGAGCAGTACTTC
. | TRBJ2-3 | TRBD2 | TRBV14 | CASSQTSGSTDTQYF | TGTGCCAGCAGCCAGACTAGCGGAAGCACAGATACGCAGTATTTT
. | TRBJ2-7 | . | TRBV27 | CASGNRLVEQYF | TGTGCCAGCGGTAACAGGCTGGTCGAGCAGTACTTC
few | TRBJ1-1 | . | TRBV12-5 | CASGFWEGTNTEAFF | TGTGCTAGTGGTTTTTGGGAGGGGACGAACACTGAAGCTTTCTTT
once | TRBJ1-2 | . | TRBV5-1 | CASSLAAGSNYGYTF | TGCGCCAGCAGCTTGGCCGCGGGTTCTAACTATGGCTACACCTTC
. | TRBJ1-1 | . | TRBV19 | CASSTRQSMNTEAFF | TGTGCCAGTAGTACAAGACAGAGCATGAACACTGAAGCTTTCTTT
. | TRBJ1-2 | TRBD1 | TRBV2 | CASSAPGQGAPGYTF | TGTGCCAGCAGTGCCCCGGGACAGGGGGCGCCTGGCTACACCTTC
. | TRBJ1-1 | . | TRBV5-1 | CASSQDSQNTEAFF | TGCGCCAGCAGCCAGGACAGCCAGAACACTGAAGCTTTCTTT
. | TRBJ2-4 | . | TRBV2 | CASSAPLGGQGGAKNIQYF | TGTGCCAGCAGTGCCCCTCTTGGGGGGCAGGGGGGAGCCAAAAACATTCAGTACTTC
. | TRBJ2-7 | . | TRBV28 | CASSFTGQTLRVQYF | TGTGCCAGCAGTTTTACTGGACAGACCCTGAGGGTGCAGTACTTC